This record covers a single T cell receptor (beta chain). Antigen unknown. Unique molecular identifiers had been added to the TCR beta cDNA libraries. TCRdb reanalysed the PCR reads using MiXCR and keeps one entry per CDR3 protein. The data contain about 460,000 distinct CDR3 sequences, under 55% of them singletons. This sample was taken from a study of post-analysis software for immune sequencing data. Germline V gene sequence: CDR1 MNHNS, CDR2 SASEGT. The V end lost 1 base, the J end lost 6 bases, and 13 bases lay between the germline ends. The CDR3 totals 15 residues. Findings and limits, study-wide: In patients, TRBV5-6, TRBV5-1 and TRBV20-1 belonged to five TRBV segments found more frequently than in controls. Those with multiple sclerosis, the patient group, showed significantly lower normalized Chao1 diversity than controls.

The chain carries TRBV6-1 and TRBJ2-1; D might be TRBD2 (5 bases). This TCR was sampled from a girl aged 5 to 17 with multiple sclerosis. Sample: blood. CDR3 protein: CASSEVRGKANEQFF. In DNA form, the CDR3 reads TGTGCCAGCAGTGAAGTGAGAGGGAAGGCCAATGAGCAGTTCTTC.